This TCR beta chain was found in a study of CD8+CD57+ T cells in acquired aplastic anemia. Investigators profiled TCR beta VDJ and CDR3 from genomic DNA template. TCRdb reprocessed the reads via MiXCR and lists one record per CDR3 protein. The table includes about 270,000 distinct CDR3 sequences, approximately 86% detected once. This clonotype appeared a single time. It was patients with CD8+CD57+ cell expansion by flow cytometry who were chosen for sequencing. With 5 bases clipped from V and 0 bases from J, the junction kept 5 bases outside the gene matches. Germline loops: CDR1 DFQATT, CDR2 SNEGSKA (reference sequence). This CDR3 is 14 amino acids long.

The genes are TRBV20-1 and TRBJ2-7, with 9 bases fitting TRBD1. Material: sorted CD4+, CD8+, or CD8+CD57+ T cells (not recorded which) from PBMCs. The source is a human donor with aplastic anemia. CDR3 protein: CSASGTGNSYEQYF. CDR3 DNA: TGCAGTGCTTCCGGGACAGGGAACTCCTACGAGCAGTACTTC.